This TCR beta chain was recorded in a study of cytomegalovirus exposure and HLA in healthy donors (dated by TCRdb to 2016 to 2017). About the full investigation: In an earlier analysis of some 610 of the donors, 276 Gb of sequence data and 100 million or so unique TCR beta sequences from roughly 200 million T cells were reported. Among about 400 genotyped donors of the cohort, an average of about 220,000 unique TCR beta nucleotide sequences was sequenced per donor, of which about 20% were non-productive. The study aimed to test whether signatures of past pathogen exposure could be identified by cataloging public T cell receptors. To predict cytomegalovirus infection status, the study brought together high-throughput TCR immunosequencing, statistical association of individual TCRs with disease status, and machine learning. Of the approximately 400 genotyped donors, approximately 81% were placed in the genetic ancestry cluster associated with self-reported Caucasian donors. Genome-wide SNP genotypes for about 55% of the 666 donors were used in a later genetic analysis, which treated that subset as a discovery cohort. The number of typed donors differed by locus: about 620-630 for A, B, C, DRB1 and DQB1; approximately 520 for DQA1; around 580 for DPA1; and roughly 470 for DPB1. Donor age, sex, ethnicity and CMV serostatus were compiled alongside the repertoire data. Both class I and class II loci were covered by HLA typing, at four-digit resolution. The study used immunosequencing to profile the T cell repertoires of some 600 subjects and linked those repertoires to cytomegalovirus serostatus. Besides the first cohort of 666 subjects, a separate validation cohort made up of 95 to 150 different subjects was used. An early release covering 550 to 650 HLA-typed donors comprised about 290 gigabases of sequencing data and 85 million to 100 million unique TCR sequences. A later analysis re-analyzed previously published TCR beta repertoires from 500 to 700 donors and added high-resolution HLA genotyping to study TCR occurrence patterns. Several DR-DQ haplotypes were handled as single units for association and clustering because linkage in the cohort was strong. An earlier analysis of fewer than 700 of the donors applied high-throughput TCR beta sequencing to assess whether each TCR beta V gene segment acted as functional or pseudogenic. Rather than drawing on any new phenotypic data, the later analysis identified candidate immune exposures from TCR beta sequences and the way those sequences occurred across donors. All discovery cohort repertoires had been generated on a single sequencing platform.

General study outcomes and caveats: The earlier analysis of some 540 of the donors excluded about 16 rarely observed V segments, including chromosome 9 orphons, because counts were too low. A later analysis found that TCR association rates varied across HLA loci, with DRB1 alleles showing the most associated TCRs and HLA-C alleles the fewest. Presence/absence analyses assumed roughly uniform sequencing depth across donors, an assumption that may not hold. Compared with equally common non-associated chains, HLA-associated TCR beta chains in a later analysis were more clonally expanded and had lower generation probabilities. The study gave a list of about 160 TCR beta chains associated with cytomegalovirus. An earlier analysis of approximately 570 of the donors showed that most TCR beta V segments appeared in productive rearrangements either about 87% or about 30% of the time, which broadly matched IMGT annotations. A cluster of highly shared sequence variants was judged likely to be a technical artifact of the sequencing pipeline. Three of the identified cytomegalovirus-associated TCR beta chains were confirmed in vitro to be specific for cytomegalovirus antigens. In a later genetic analysis, a missense DCLRE1C variant was associated with V-gene and J-gene trimming of TCR beta chains, and the association was replicated in an independent cohort. Because HLA typing was missing for some donors at each locus, association tests included only the typed subset. Across donors, most TCR sequences were observed very rarely, whereas some public TCRs were present in many individuals. This cohort had only TCR beta chains sequenced, and the lack of alpha or paired-chain data limited which features could be detected. According to a later genetic analysis, donors in an Asian-associated ancestry cluster had fewer N-insertions in productive TCRs than the approximately 670-donor mean. Some IMGT-functional V segments, including TRBV6-2 and TRBV6-3, could not be distinguished by the 87-base-pair reads and were therefore excluded. The authors suggested that the approach could potentially be generalized to other disease states and immunological phenotypes. In a later analysis, most CMV-associated TCR beta chains were found to appear HLA-restricted, with HLA associations seemingly driven largely by CMV exposure. In both the original and validation cohorts, the classifier was reported to diagnose cytomegalovirus status with high specificity and sensitivity. The only immune exposure information available for the cohort was CMV serostatus. At a false discovery rate of 0.05, a later analysis linked under 20,000 TCR beta sequences to specific HLA alleles. Correlated functional status among segregating V segments might be attributable to linkage disequilibrium, but an unknown experimental factor could not be ruled out. In a later analysis, several top co-occurrence clusters were reported to appear linked to parvovirus B19, influenza, CMV and Epstein-Barr virus. A further reported finding was that TCR beta sequences accurately predicted the HLA-A and HLA-B alleles for most subjects in the first cohort. When HLA alleles, especially DR and DQ, strongly co-occurred, attributing TCR associations to individual alleles was difficult.

After removal of 8 bases from V and 6 bases from J, the junction retains 9 bases not matched to a gene. The CDR3 holds 14 amino acids from the cysteine to the phenylalanine. Of all the DNA, just the CDR3 is kept, 42 bases in frame from base 1. For CDR1 and CDR2, the germline V gene (reference sequence) lists LNHDA and SQIVND. In total, roughly 710 healthy bone marrow donors made up the cohort. At the time of sampling, every cohort member was nominally healthy, though immune exposures that went unrecorded were likely present. The donor was CMV seronegative and belonged to the group of around 350 seronegative cohort members. Every donor gave a peripheral blood sample, and the peripheral blood mononuclear cells from that sample were used for TCR beta sequencing. Genomic DNA was extracted from the blood cell samples with the Qiagen DNeasy Blood Extraction Kit. With respect to this clone: Its recognized antigen is unknown. Per-base quality was not reported, and no clone a single base away is much larger than it.

The library relied on the immunoSEQ multiplex PCR assay. The multiplex PCR relied on a mix of 60 forward primers for TCR Vbeta segments and 13 reverse primers for TCR Jbeta segments. The CDR3 region of rearranged TCR beta genes was amplified from genomic DNA by a multiplex PCR assay. Amplified TCR beta libraries were sequenced as 87-base-pair reads on the Illumina HiSeq System. The paper's data handling went like this. In a later analysis, tens of millions of unique TCR beta chains were counted across the approximately 640 repertoires, and around 10 million of these chains were shared by at least two donors. To remove PCR and sequencing errors, raw reads were error-corrected and collapsed into unique sequences using a nearest-neighbor algorithm that merged closely related sequences. Alignment of CDR3 sequences to IMGT reference sequences was used to assign V, D and J gene segments. Each retained sequence needed at least a six-nucleotide match to both a V gene segment and a J gene segment. Rearrangements were classified as productive when the CDR3 lacked stop codons and remained in frame with V and J, and all other rearrangements were classified as non-productive. CDR3 was defined by IMGT convention, running from the second conserved V-encoded cysteine to the conserved J-encoded phenylalanine. In an earlier analysis of more than 550 of the donors, sequences lacking an unambiguous match to a single V gene segment were excluded. In an earlier analysis of a few hundred of the donors, a V segment was called functional when productive rearrangements were above 56.7%, and segregating when the standard deviation between donors exceeded 5%. To diagnose cytomegalovirus status from the catalog of TCR beta chain sequences, a statistical classification framework was built. A later analysis assigned V and J genes by comparing TCR nucleotide sequences with IMGT/GENE-DB human TR gene sequences. A later analysis assigned CDR3 sequences and most-parsimonious VDJ recombination scenarios with the TCRdist pipeline. In a later analysis, every TCR beta chain was defined by the combination of its CDR3 amino acid sequence and its V-gene family, and reads without a unique V-gene family were dropped. As a way to deal with suspected cross-contamination and a sequencing artifact, a later analysis dropped 640 or so nucleotide sequences that were highly shared and had low generation probability. For each public chain, a later analysis derived a clonal expansion index from normalized ranks of inferred template counts within each repertoire. In a later analysis, generation probabilities were computed using a VDJ recombination model fitted to out-of-frame rearrangements, and the results were checked against IGoR. In a later analysis, hypergeometric tests were used to score TCR-TCR, TCR-HLA and TCR-CMV co-occurrence, with a repertoire-size bias correction applied to TCR pairs. In a later analysis, false discovery rates were estimated by permuting HLA or CMV assignments 20 times. In a later analysis, co-occurring TCRs were grouped using DBSCAN, with TCRdist sequence similarity added in when clustering inside HLA-allele-positive subsets. Repertoires with fewer than 30,000 or more than 120,000 public chains were left out of co-occurrence clustering, as were five repertoires with anomalous nucleotide sharing. This immuneACCESS table, as held by TCRdb, lists in-frame sequences with V and J called but not all clones. Of the missing ones, under half trace to an unresolved V gene in checked studies; the others have no known cause. D and trimming were read from the DNA, whereas the V and J calls and clone size are those reported in that table. This sample gives some 130,000 clones in total; around 77% of them show up just once. 0.8% to 0.95% of the sample lies in the top ten.

This sequence originates from a woman aged 55-69 years in good health and CMV-seronegative. The rearranged segments are TRBV19 and TRBJ2-1, with 8 junctional bases fitting TRBD1. The sequencing input was PBMCs. The CDR3 protein sequence reads: CASHTGGSVNEQFF. At the DNA level, the sequence is TGTGCCAGTCACACAGGGGGGTCCGTCAATGAGCAGTTCTTC.